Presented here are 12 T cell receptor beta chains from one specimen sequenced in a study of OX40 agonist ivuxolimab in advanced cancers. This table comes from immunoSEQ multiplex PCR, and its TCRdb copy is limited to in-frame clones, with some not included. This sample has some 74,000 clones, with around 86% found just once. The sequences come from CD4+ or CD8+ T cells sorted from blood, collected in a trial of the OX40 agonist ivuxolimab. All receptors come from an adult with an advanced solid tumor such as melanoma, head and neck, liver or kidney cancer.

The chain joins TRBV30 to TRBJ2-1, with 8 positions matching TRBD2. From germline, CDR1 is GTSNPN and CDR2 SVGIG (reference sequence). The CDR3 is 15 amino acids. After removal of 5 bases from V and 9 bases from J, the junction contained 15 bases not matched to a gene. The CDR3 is CAWHKSGLVWVEQFF. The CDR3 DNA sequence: TGTGCCTGGCATAAATCGGGACTAGTGTGGGTTGAGCAGTTCTTC.

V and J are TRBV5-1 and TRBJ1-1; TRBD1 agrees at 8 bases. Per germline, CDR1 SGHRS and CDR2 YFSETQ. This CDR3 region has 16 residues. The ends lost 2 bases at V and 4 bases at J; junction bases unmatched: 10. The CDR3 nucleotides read TGCGCCAGCAGCTTTTTTACAGGGGGTCAGGGCACTGAAGCTTTCTTT. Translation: CASSFFTGGQGTEAFF.

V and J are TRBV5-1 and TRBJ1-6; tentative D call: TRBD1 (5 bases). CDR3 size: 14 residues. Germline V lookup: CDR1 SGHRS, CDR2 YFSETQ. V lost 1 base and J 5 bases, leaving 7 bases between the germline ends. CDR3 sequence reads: CASSLQGDNSPLHF. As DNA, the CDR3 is TGCGCCAGCAGCTTGCAGGGAGATAATTCACCCCTCCACTTT.

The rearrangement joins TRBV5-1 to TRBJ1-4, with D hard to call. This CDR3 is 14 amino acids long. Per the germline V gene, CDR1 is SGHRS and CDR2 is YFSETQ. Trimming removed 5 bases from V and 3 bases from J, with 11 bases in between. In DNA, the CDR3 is TGCGCCAGCAGTCCGCGAGGGTCTAATGAAAAACTGTTTTTT. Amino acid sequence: CASSPRGSNEKLFF.

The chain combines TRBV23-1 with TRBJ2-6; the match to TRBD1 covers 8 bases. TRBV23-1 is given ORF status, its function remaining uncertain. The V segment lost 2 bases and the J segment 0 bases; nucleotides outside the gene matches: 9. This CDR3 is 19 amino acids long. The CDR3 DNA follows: TGCGCCAGCAGTCAACGGGCGGGACAGGACATCTCTGGGGCCAACGTCCTGACTTTC. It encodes CASSQRAGQDISGANVLTF.

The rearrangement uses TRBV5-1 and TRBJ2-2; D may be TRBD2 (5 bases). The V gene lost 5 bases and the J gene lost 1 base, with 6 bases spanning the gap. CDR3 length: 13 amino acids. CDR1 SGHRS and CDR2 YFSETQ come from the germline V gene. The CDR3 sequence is CASREVNTGELFF. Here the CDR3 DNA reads TGCGCCAGCAGGGAGGTGAACACCGGGGAGCTGTTTTTT. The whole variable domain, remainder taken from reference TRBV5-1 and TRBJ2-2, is KAGVTQTPRYLIKTRGQQVTLSCSPISGHRSVSWYQQTPGQGLQFLFEYFSETQRNKGNFPGRFSGRQFSNSRSEMNVSTLELGDSALYLCASREVNTGELFFGEGSRLTVL.

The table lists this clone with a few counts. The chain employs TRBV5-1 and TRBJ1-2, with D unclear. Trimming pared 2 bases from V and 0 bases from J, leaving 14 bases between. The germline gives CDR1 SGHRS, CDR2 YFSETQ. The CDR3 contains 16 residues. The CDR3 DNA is TGCGCCAGCAGCTTCCTCCCCCTAGGCACTAACTATGGCTACACCTTC. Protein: CASSFLPLGTNYGYTF.

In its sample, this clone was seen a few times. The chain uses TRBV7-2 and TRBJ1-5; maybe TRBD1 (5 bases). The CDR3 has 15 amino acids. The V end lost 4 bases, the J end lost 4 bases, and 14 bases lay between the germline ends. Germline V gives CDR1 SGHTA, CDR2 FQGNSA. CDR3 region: CASSSGAVYNQPQHF. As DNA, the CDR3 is TGTGCCAGCAGCTCCGGGGCCGTTTATAATCAGCCCCAGCATTTT.

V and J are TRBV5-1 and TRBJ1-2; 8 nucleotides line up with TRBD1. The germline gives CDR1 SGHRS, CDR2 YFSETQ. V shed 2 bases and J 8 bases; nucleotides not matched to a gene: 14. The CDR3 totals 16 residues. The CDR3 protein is CASSLTGTGGLEGYTF. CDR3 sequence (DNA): TGCGCCAGCAGCTTAACCGGGACAGGAGGTTTAGAGGGCTACACCTTC.

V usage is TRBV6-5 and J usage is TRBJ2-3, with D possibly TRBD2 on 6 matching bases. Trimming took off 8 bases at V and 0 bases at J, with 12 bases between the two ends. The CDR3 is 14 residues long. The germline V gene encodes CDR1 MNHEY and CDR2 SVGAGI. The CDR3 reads CASCREWSTDTQYF. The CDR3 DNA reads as TGTGCCAGCTGCCGGGAGTGGAGCACAGATACGCAGTATTTT.

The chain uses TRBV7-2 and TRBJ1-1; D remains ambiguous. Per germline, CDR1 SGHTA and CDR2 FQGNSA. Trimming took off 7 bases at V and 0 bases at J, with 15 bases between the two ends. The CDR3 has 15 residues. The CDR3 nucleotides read TGTGCCAGCACATACCCCGGGGAAATGAACACTGAAGCTTTCTTT. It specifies CASTYPGEMNTEAFF.

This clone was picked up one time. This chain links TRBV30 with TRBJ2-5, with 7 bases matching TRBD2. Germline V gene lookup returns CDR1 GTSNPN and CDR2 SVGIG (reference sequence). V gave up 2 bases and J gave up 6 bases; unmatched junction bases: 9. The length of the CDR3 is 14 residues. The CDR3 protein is CAWSLGLNRKTQYF. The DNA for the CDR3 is TGTGCCTGGAGTTTGGGACTAAATAGGAAGACCCAGTACTTC.